This entry concerns a single TCR beta chain. Its antigen is unknown. This sample is part of a study of cytomegalovirus exposure and HLA in healthy donors. Study details: The study's early data release held roughly 91 million unique TCRs from HLA-typed donors. Study results and caveats: Later analysis demonstrated an association between a missense DCLRE1C variant and TCR beta V- and J-gene trimming. What a later analysis reportedly showed was that an Asian-associated ancestry cluster had fewer N-insertions than the 666-donor mean.

PCR primers comprised 60 Vbeta and 13 Jbeta primers. Sequencing was performed with immunoSEQ multiplex PCR; in TCRdb, only in-frame clones are kept and a portion is missing. Of about 190,000 clones in the sample, about 77% were seen once. Material for sequencing was PBMCs. The receptor comes from a man aged 25 to 40 in good health and CMV-seropositive.

The CDR3 bases are TGTGCCAGCAGTCGACAGAGCTTGAACACTGAAGCTTTCTTT. Residues: CASSRQSLNTEAFF. The chain links TRBV28 to TRBJ1-1; D perhaps matches TRBD1 (5 bases). This CDR3 has 14 amino acids. Germline CDR1 is MDHEN and CDR2 is SYDVKM. Trimming took 5 bases from V and 0 from J, leaving 10 bases between them.